This is a list of T cell receptor beta chains from one sample in a study of CD4 T cells in relation to SARS-CoV-2 and coronaviruses. No antigens are known for them. Using immunoSEQ multiplex PCR, the repertoire was profiled, and TCRdb retains in-frame clones only, with some absent. The sample includes about 38,000 clones, under 90% of them seen just once. Sequenced input: naive CD4+ T cells from PBMCs, cultured in vitro. The receptors shown here come from an adult with COVID-19. CDR3s include the opening cysteine and the closing phenylalanine or tryptophan. A D gene is named only where the DNA matches it firmly. Only some rows state a clone size, as once, few, many or a class for expanded clones.

CDR3 DNA | CDR3 protein | V gene | D gene | clone size | J gene
TGTGCCTTAGCGGGAGGGCCCTCCGAGCAGTACTTC | CALAGGPSEQYF | TRBV30 | TRBD2 | - | TRBJ2-7
TGTGCCAGCAGCTCCCGTGGGCGGACAGGGAACAATGAGCAGTTCTTC | CASSSRGRTGNNEQFF | TRBV11-2 | TRBD1 | - | TRBJ2-1
TGTGCCAGCAGCTTAAGGTACAATGAGCAGTTCTTC | CASSLRYNEQFF | TRBV7-2 | - | few | TRBJ2-1
TGTGCCAGCAGCCCAACAGGGGTTTCACCCCTCCACTTT | CASSPTGVSPLHF | TRBV16 | TRBD1 | once | TRBJ1-6
TGCGCCAGCAGCTTGGGGCAGGGAGGGACTGGGGCCAACGTCCTGACTTTC | CASSLGQGGTGANVLTF | TRBV5-1 | TRBD2 | - | TRBJ2-6
TGCGCCAGCAGTGAGATTTGGGGGAGGGCCGCCGATACTGGTCTCGAGCAGTACTTC | CASSEIWGRAADTGLEQYF | TRBV10-2 | TRBD2 | - | TRBJ2-7
TGTGCCAGCAGCCAAGTTTTCGGTGAGCAGTTCTTC | CASSQVFGEQFF | TRBV14 | - | - | TRBJ2-1
TGTGCCAGCAGCCCAGGTCCCGGGATCCCTCATGAGCAGTTCTTC | CASSPGPGIPHEQFF | TRBV7-2 | - | - | TRBJ2-1
TGTGCCAGCAGTCGACAGGGAGCGAACACCGGGGAGCTGTTTTTT | CASSRQGANTGELFF | TRBV2 | TRBD1 | - | TRBJ2-2
TGTGCCAGCAGCTTAGCGCGGGCCTTTGATAGCAATCAGCCCCAGCATTTT | CASSLARAFDSNQPQHF | TRBV7-9 | - | - | TRBJ1-5
TGTGCCAGCAGTCCCGGGACAGGGGGTTCTGGGGCCAACGTCCTGACTTTC | CASSPGTGGSGANVLTF | TRBV6-4 | TRBD1 | few | TRBJ2-6
TGTGCCAGCAGTGGGAGCCCCTACGAGCAGTACTTC | CASSGSPYEQYF | TRBV2 | - | - | TRBJ2-7
TGTGCCAGCAGCTTAGCGAGGAACACCGGGGAGCTGTTTTTT | CASSLARNTGELFF | TRBV7-2 | - | - | TRBJ2-2
TGTGCCAGCAGTCCAAGTTGGGGGTCGCAGTATTTT | CASSPSWGSQYF | TRBV2 | - | once | TRBJ2-3
TGTGCCAGCAGTAGGACAGCTGCGAACACCGGGGAGCTGTTTTTT | CASSRTAANTGELFF | TRBV5-4 | - | - | TRBJ2-2
TGTGCCAGCAGCCAAGCCCGGGACCTCTACGAGCAGTACTTC | CASSQARDLYEQYF | TRBV14 | - | few | TRBJ2-7
TGTGCCAGCAGCTTAGGAGTGGGAGCGGCAGATACGCAGTATTTT | CASSLGVGAADTQYF | TRBV7-7 | - | few | TRBJ2-3
TGTGCCAGCAGCTGGGGGACAGGTTACGAGCAGTACTTC | CASSWGTGYEQYF | TRBV11-2 | TRBD1 | - | TRBJ2-7
TGCGCCAGCAGCCAACCAGCTAATAATTCACCCCTCCACTTT | CASSQPANNSPLHF | TRBV4-1 | - | few | TRBJ1-6
TGTGCCTGGAGATTAAGTAATTCACCCCTCCACTTT | CAWRLSNSPLHF | TRBV30 | - | - | TRBJ1-6
TGTGCCAGCAGTTTGTTTTCGGGATATAGCACAGATACGCAGTATTTT | CASSLFSGYSTDTQYF | TRBV27 | - | - | TRBJ2-3
TGCAGCGTTGGGTCTGGGCTTAGCACAGATACGCAGTATTTT | CSVGSGLSTDTQYF | TRBV29-1 | - | - | TRBJ2-3
TGCGCCAGCAGCCAATCGCTAGCGGCAATCCAAGAGACCCAGTACTTC | CASSQSLAAIQETQYF | TRBV4-1 | TRBD2 | - | TRBJ2-5
TGTGCCAGCAGCAACTACGGACGAGACTACACCGGGGAGCTGTTTTTT | CASSNYGRDYTGELFF | TRBV6-6 | - | - | TRBJ2-2
TGTGCTAGTACCGAGACAGGATACGCCGGGGAGCTGTTTTTT | CASTETGYAGELFF | TRBV12-5 | - | - | TRBJ2-2
TGTGCCAGCAGCGTAGAGCCTAGCGGGAACGATGAGCAGTTCTTC | CASSVEPSGNDEQFF | TRBV9 | TRBD2 | - | TRBJ2-1
TGTGCCACCAGTGATCCGGGGACTAGCGGGAGTTTGTTCGATGAGCAGTTCTTC | CATSDPGTSGSLFDEQFF | TRBV24-1 | TRBD2 | - | TRBJ2-1
TGTGCCAGCAGTTTGGTGCGACAGGGGGCATATGAGCAGTTCTTC | CASSLVRQGAYEQFF | TRBV28 | TRBD1 | - | TRBJ2-1
TGTGCCAGTAGACATTCTAGCGGGAGGGCCCACAATGAGCAGTTCTTC | CASRHSSGRAHNEQFF | TRBV19 | TRBD2 | - | TRBJ2-1
TGCGCCAGCAGCCCCTTTAGCGGGAGGTTGGTCTCCAAGTACGAGCAGTACTTC | CASSPFSGRLVSKYEQYF | TRBV5-1 | TRBD2 | - | TRBJ2-7
TGTGCCAGCTCCGCCGGGGGGGCGGGTGAGACCCAGTACTTC | CASSAGGAGETQYF | TRBV6-6 | TRBD2 | - | TRBJ2-5
TGTGCCAGCAGGGGGCCAGGGGAAACAAATCAGCCCCAGCATTTT | CASRGPGETNQPQHF | TRBV28 | - | - | TRBJ1-5
TGTGCCAGCAGGCCCGTGGGGGGAGCCAAAAACATTCAGTACTTC | CASRPVGGAKNIQYF | TRBV6-4 | - | - | TRBJ2-4
TGTGCCAGCAGCCCTTTGAGCACAGATACGCAGTATTTT | CASSPLSTDTQYF | TRBV5-6 | - | - | TRBJ2-3
TGTGCCAGCAGTTTATGGCAGCGTAATGAAAAACTGTTTTTT | CASSLWQRNEKLFF | TRBV28 | - | - | TRBJ1-4
TGCGCCAGCAGCTTGATGGGGGGTACTAATGAAAAACTGTTTTTT | CASSLMGGTNEKLFF | TRBV5-1 | - | - | TRBJ1-4
TGTGCCAGCAGCGCACCGACTAGCGGGAGAGAGGGCATTCAGTACTTC | CASSAPTSGREGIQYF | TRBV9 | TRBD2 | - | TRBJ2-4
TGTGCCAGCAGCCTTAGAAGGGGCCTAGCGGGAATAAATGAGCAGTTCTTC | CASSLRRGLAGINEQFF | TRBV14 | TRBD2 | - | TRBJ2-1
TGTGCCAGCAGCGGAATAGAGTCTGGGGTTGGCTACACCTTC | CASSGIESGVGYTF | TRBV7-9 | - | few | TRBJ1-2
TGTGCCAGCAGCCGACTAGACAGGGCTAGGGACGAGCAGTACTTC | CASSRLDRARDEQYF | TRBV27 | - | - | TRBJ2-7
TGCGCCAGCAGCCAAGACCAGGGCTACTATGGCTACACCTTC | CASSQDQGYYGYTF | TRBV4-1 | - | few | TRBJ1-2
TGTGCCACCAGCAGAGATCTGGGTGCACCTCAGCCCCAGCATTTT | CATSRDLGAPQPQHF | TRBV15 | - | - | TRBJ1-5
TGTGCCAGTAGTATAGTTCCCCCGAACACTGAAGCTTTCTTT | CASSIVPPNTEAFF | TRBV19 | - | - | TRBJ1-1
TGTGCCAGCAGCCCATCCGGGACAGATTACAATGAGCAGTTCTTC | CASSPSGTDYNEQFF | TRBV7-3 | TRBD1 | - | TRBJ2-1
TGTGCCAGCAGCAATAAACAGGGTTCGACCGGGGAGCTGTTTTTT | CASSNKQGSTGELFF | TRBV5-4 | - | - | TRBJ2-2
TGCGCCAGCAGTGGGCTCAACCGGGACAGATCTTCTTCGAACACCGGGGAGCTGTTTTTT | CASSGLNRDRSSSNTGELFF | TRBV10-2 | TRBD1 | few | TRBJ2-2
TGCGCCAGCAGCCAATCCCTAGCGGGAGGCACCGGGGAGCTGTTTTTT | CASSQSLAGGTGELFF | TRBV4-3 | TRBD2 | - | TRBJ2-2
TGTGCAAGTCGCTTAGCGGCCGGGGATAATGGCTACACCTTC | CASRLAAGDNGYTF | TRBV12-2 | - | few | TRBJ1-2
TGTGCCAGCACCTCCATGGGGGGGTACTACGAGCAGTACTTC | CASTSMGGYYEQYF | TRBV28 | TRBD2 | - | TRBJ2-7
TGCGCCAGCAGCCCGGGACTATCGACCGGGGAGCTGTTTTTT | CASSPGLSTGELFF | TRBV5-1 | TRBD2 | - | TRBJ2-2